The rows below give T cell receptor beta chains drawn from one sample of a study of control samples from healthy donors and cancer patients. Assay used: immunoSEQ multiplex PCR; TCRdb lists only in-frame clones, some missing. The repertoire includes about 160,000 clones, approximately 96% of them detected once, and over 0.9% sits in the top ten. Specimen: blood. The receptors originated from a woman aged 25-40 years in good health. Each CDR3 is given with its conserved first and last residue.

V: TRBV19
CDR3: CASSGDRSSGNTIYF

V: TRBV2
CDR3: CATRRGALDEQYF

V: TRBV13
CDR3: CASSPPGTQYF

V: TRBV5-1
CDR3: CASSLRLAGPTDTQYF

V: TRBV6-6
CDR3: CASSQGIRGNTIYF

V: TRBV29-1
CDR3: CSVDGVGDGDYNEQFF

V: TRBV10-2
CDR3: CASSEPAGLSYNEQFF

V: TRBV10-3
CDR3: CAISGGTPGEQYF

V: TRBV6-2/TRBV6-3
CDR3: CASSPRANEQFF

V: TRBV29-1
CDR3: CSVRVGLAGPQETQYF

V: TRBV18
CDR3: CASSPYGFNEKLFF

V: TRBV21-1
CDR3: CASRLRVGVYMNTEAFF

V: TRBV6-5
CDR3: CASSPGFSKNIQYF

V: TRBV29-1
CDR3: CSVGQGNTGELFF

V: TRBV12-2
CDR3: CASRIYQPQHF

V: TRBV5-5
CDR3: CASSFRADNSYNEQFF

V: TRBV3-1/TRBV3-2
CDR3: CASSQGNRGREKLFF

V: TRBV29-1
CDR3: CTSDREESKAFF

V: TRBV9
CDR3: CASSVGSREDGYTF

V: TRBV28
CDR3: CASSPHGLFEQYF

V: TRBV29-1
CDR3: CSVDGWLAGEETQYF

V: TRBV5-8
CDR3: CASSLWSGQYYEQYF

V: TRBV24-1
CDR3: CATSYGAEQYF

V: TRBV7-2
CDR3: CASSLVGNTEAFF

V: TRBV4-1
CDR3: CASSQWVEPDTQYF

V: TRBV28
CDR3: CASSLTDEQYF

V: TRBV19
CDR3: CASSIEGGQGFQPQHF

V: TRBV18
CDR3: CASSPLNSPSQETQYF

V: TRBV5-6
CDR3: CASSWDRFNTGELFF

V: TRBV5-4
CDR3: CASSARDRPNTEAFF

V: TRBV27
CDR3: CASSWFTPSGNNEQFF

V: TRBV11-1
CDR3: CASSGYRGSSTDTQYF

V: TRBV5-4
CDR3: CASGHNEQFF

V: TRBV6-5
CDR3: CASSRSTGVYGYTF

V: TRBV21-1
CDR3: CASSKEEAGGEETQYF

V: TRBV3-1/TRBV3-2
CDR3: CASSQAGAEAFF

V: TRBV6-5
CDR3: CASTLLTGGTETQYF

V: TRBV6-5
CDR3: CASSTTGELFF

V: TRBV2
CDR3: CASSIAGGLFNEQFF

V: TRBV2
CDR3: CASSTSGQPQHF

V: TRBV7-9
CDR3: CASRASYNEQFF

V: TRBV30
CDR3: CAWSELPGLNSPLHF

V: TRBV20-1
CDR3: CSASSGLVFEQFF